The rows below give T cell receptor beta chains drawn from one sample of a study of persistence of HIV-infected CD4 T cells. Profiling relied on immunoSEQ multiplex PCR, and the TCRdb table lists in-frame clones only, not all of them. In the table there are under 15,000 clones, less than 75% of which are singletons. Their cognate antigens are unknown. Sequencing used CD4+ T cells sorted from PBMCs after roughly 18-hour stimulation, obtained from a patient who received antiretroviral therapy. The receptors shown here come from an adult man with HIV who was CMV-seropositive. The CDR3 runs from the conserved cysteine through the conserved F or W. A D gene is named only where the DNA matches it firmly. Where a row states a size, it is once, few, many or the class of an expanded clone; other rows omit it.

j_gene: TRBJ1-5; abundance: few; d_gene: TRBD1; v_gene: TRBV20-1; CDR3aa: CSASGRQGGRNQPQHF; CDR3nt: TGCAGTGCTAGTGGACGACAGGGTGGTCGCAATCAGCCCCAGCATTTT
j_gene: TRBJ1-2; abundance: -; d_gene: -; v_gene: TRBV12-3/TRBV12-4; CDR3aa: CASSNFYGYTF; CDR3nt: TGTGCCAGCAGTAACTTCTATGGCTACACCTTC
j_gene: TRBJ2-7; abundance: -; d_gene: -; v_gene: TRBV18; CDR3aa: CASSDSNYEQYF; CDR3nt: TGTGCCAGCTCAGACAGTAACTACGAGCAGTACTTC
j_gene: TRBJ2-3; abundance: -; d_gene: -; v_gene: TRBV19; CDR3aa: CASSIKGGRGGDTQYF; CDR3nt: TGTGCCAGTAGTATTAAAGGGGGCCGGGGGGGAGATACGCAGTATTTT
j_gene: TRBJ1-4; abundance: -; d_gene: -; v_gene: TRBV6-6; CDR3aa: CASSQGASTEKLFF; CDR3nt: TGTGCCAGCAGCCAGGGAGCGAGTACTGAAAAACTGTTTTTT
j_gene: TRBJ2-1; abundance: -; d_gene: -; v_gene: TRBV6-1; CDR3aa: CASSEEAGHNEQFF; CDR3nt: TGTGCCAGCAGTGAAGAAGCAGGCCACAATGAGCAGTTCTTC
j_gene: TRBJ2-3; abundance: -; d_gene: -; v_gene: TRBV7-2; CDR3aa: CASSLAGDSTDTQYF; CDR3nt: TGTGCCAGCAGCTTAGCGGGGGACTCCACAGATACGCAGTATTTT
j_gene: TRBJ2-2; abundance: -; d_gene: TRBD1; v_gene: TRBV3-1/TRBV3-2; CDR3aa: CASSQGRGRTGELFF; CDR3nt: TGTGCCAGCAGCCAAGGCAGGGGGCGAACCGGGGAGCTGTTTTTT
j_gene: TRBJ2-7; abundance: -; d_gene: -; v_gene: TRBV7-2; CDR3aa: CASSLAIQGYEQYF; CDR3nt: TGTGCCAGCAGCTTAGCGATACAGGGTTACGAGCAGTACTTC
j_gene: TRBJ1-5; abundance: -; d_gene: TRBD1; v_gene: TRBV19; CDR3aa: CASSQDRGHQPQHF; CDR3nt: TGTGCCAGTAGCCAAGACAGGGGGCATCAGCCCCAGCATTTT
j_gene: TRBJ1-1; abundance: large; d_gene: -; v_gene: TRBV4-1; CDR3aa: CASSPQRTGGIEAFF; CDR3nt: TGCGCCAGCAGCCCTCAAAGGACGGGGGGCATTGAAGCTTTCTTT
j_gene: TRBJ1-4; abundance: -; d_gene: TRBD1; v_gene: TRBV28; CDR3aa: CASSSGAADREKLFF; CDR3nt: TGTGCCAGCAGCTCAGGGGCCGCGGACAGGGAAAAACTGTTTTTT
j_gene: TRBJ2-7; abundance: -; d_gene: TRBD1; v_gene: TRBV19; CDR3aa: CASSADRFSYEQYF; CDR3nt: TGTGCCAGTAGCGCGGACAGGTTCTCCTACGAGCAGTACTTC
j_gene: TRBJ1-3; abundance: -; d_gene: -; v_gene: TRBV3-1/TRBV3-2; CDR3aa: CASSQDFRGNTIYF; CDR3nt: TGTGCCAGCAGCCAAGATTTTCGGGGAAACACCATATATTTT
j_gene: TRBJ1-1; abundance: -; d_gene: -; v_gene: TRBV6-5; CDR3aa: CASSYGSGDTEAFF; CDR3nt: TGTGCCAGCAGTTACGGCAGCGGGGACACTGAAGCTTTCTTT
j_gene: TRBJ2-1; abundance: -; d_gene: -; v_gene: TRBV29-1; CDR3aa: CSVGRTVNNEQFF; CDR3nt: TGCAGCGTTGGCCGGACAGTTAACAATGAGCAGTTCTTC
j_gene: TRBJ2-4; abundance: -; d_gene: TRBD2; v_gene: TRBV3-1/TRBV3-2; CDR3aa: CASSQVGLAGGNIQYF; CDR3nt: TGTGCCAGCAGCCAAGTTGGACTAGCGGGGGGTAACATTCAGTACTTC
j_gene: TRBJ1-4; abundance: once; d_gene: TRBD1; v_gene: TRBV3-1/TRBV3-2; CDR3aa: CASSQTGSGTNEKLFF; CDR3nt: TGTGCCAGCAGCCAGACAGGGTCAGGAACTAATGAAAAACTGTTTTTT
j_gene: TRBJ1-2; abundance: -; d_gene: -; v_gene: TRBV28; CDR3aa: CASSLTQEPLYGYTF; CDR3nt: TGTGCCAGCAGTTTGACCCAGGAACCGCTCTATGGCTACACCTTC
j_gene: TRBJ2-7; abundance: -; d_gene: -; v_gene: TRBV5-1; CDR3aa: CASSSIPGSTYEQYF; CDR3nt: TGCGCCAGCAGCTCCATACCTGGCTCTACCTACGAGCAGTACTTC
j_gene: TRBJ1-2; abundance: -; d_gene: -; v_gene: TRBV6-1; CDR3aa: CASSERAGTMGYTF; CDR3nt: TGTGCCAGCAGTGAAAGGGCAGGGACTATGGGCTACACCTTC
j_gene: TRBJ2-4; abundance: -; d_gene: -; v_gene: TRBV6-5; CDR3aa: CASRTQNIQYF; CDR3nt: TGTGCCAGCCGGACCCAAAACATTCAGTACTTC
j_gene: TRBJ1-6; abundance: -; d_gene: TRBD1; v_gene: TRBV27; CDR3aa: CASSLATGGALGSPLHF; CDR3nt: TGTGCCAGCAGTTTAGCCACAGGGGGCGCGCTGGGGTCACCCCTCCACTTT